The 12 T cell receptor beta chains presented below share a single source sample, sequenced in a study of blood T cell repertoires in COVID-19. Generated by immunoSEQ multiplex PCR, the TCRdb table keeps only in-frame clones and is missing some. The top ten hold about a fifth of the sample, which has about 190,000 clones, less than 90% seen once. Sample: peripheral blood. All receptors come from a human donor in a cohort sampled during active COVID-19.

This chain links TRBV7-9 with TRBJ1-4, with 8 bases identical to TRBD1. Germline CDR1 reads SEHNR; CDR2 reads FQNEAQ (reference sequence). Trimming at V came to 5 bases and at J to 5 bases, leaving 7 bases not matched to a gene. The CDR3 runs 15 residues. The CDR3: CASSPDRVRNEKLFF. CDR3 in DNA: TGTGCCAGCAGCCCGGACAGGGTACGGAATGAAAAACTGTTTTTT.

The chain joins TRBV25-1 to TRBJ1-2; 7 nucleotides line up with TRBD1. The CDR3 consists of 16 residues. Trimming took 3 bases from V and 0 from J; bases not matched to a gene: 7. Germline CDR1 is MGHDK and CDR2 is SYGVNS. CDR3 sequence reads: CASSDLQGEANYGYTF. In nucleotides, the CDR3 is TGTGCCAGCAGTGATCTCCAGGGGGAGGCTAACTATGGCTACACCTTC.

The chain uses TRBV10-3 and TRBJ1-1; D unclear. The CDR3 is made up of 12 amino acids. Germline assignment: CDR1 ENHRY and CDR2 SYGVKD. V was clipped by 10 bases and J by 3 bases, with 12 bases between them. CDR3 sequence reads: CATSPADTEAFF. In DNA, the CDR3 is TGTGCCACGAGCCCCGCGGACACTGAAGCTTTCTTT.

The chain carries TRBV27 and TRBJ2-1; D might be TRBD1 (6 bases). CDR1 and CDR2 from the germline V gene are MNHEY and SMNVEV (reference sequence). CDR3 length: 12 residues. V gave up 4 bases and J gave up 5 bases, with 6 bases separating them. CDR3 in amino acids: CASSYRDNEQFF. The CDR3 DNA is TGTGCCAGCAGTTACAGGGACAATGAGCAGTTCTTC.

The count of this clone is one. The V gene is TRBV4-2, the J gene TRBJ1-2, with 8 nucleotides matching TRBD1. CDR3 length: 13 residues. CDR1 is LGHNA, CDR2 YNFKEQ, per germline. Trimming removed 4 bases from V and 8 bases from J; junction bases left unmatched: 6. The DNA for the CDR3 is TGTGCCAGCAGCCGAGACAGGGGCCGGGGCTACACCTTC. It encodes CASSRDRGRGYTF.

The CDR3 bases are TGCGCCAGCAGCTGGACAGGGCCGACCGGGGAGCTGTTTTTT. Translating gives CASSWTGPTGELFF. V is TRBV10-2 and J is TRBJ2-2; TRBD1 matches at 8 bases. With 6 bases clipped from V and 5 bases from J, the junction kept 5 bases outside the gene matches. This CDR3 is built from 14 residues. The germline V gene has CDR1 WSHSY and CDR2 SAAADI.

V is TRBV28 and J is TRBJ2-7; 7 bases are a match to TRBD1. The CDR3 extends over 15 amino acids. CDR1 and CDR2 from the germline V gene are MDHEN and SYDVKM. The V gene end was trimmed by 6 bases and the J gene end by 2 bases; junction bases not matched to a gene: 10. CDR3 nucleotides: TGTGCCAGCAGGTACAGGGGATATGGAACCTACGAGCAGTACTTC. Protein: CASRYRGYGTYEQYF.

The rearrangement joins TRBV6-5 to TRBJ1-1, with D unclear. CDR3 length equals 13 residues. The germline gives CDR1 MNHEY, CDR2 SVGAGI. Trimming left V 5 bases short and J 7 bases short, with 14 bases between. CDR3 protein: CASSIRADGEAFF. For the CDR3, the DNA is TGTGCCAGCAGTATCCGAGCGGACGGTGAAGCTTTCTTT.

The V and J genes are TRBV11-2 and TRBJ1-1; TRBD1 matches 8 bases. V was clipped by 2 bases and J by 0 bases; unmatched bases: 8. Germline values: CDR1 SGHAT, CDR2 FQNNGV. CDR3 size: 17 residues. In nucleotides, the CDR3 is TGTGCCAGCAGCTTAAAGGAACAGGGGGTTTTGAACACTGAAGCTTTCTTT. It is translated as CASSLKEQGVLNTEAFF.

CDR3 nucleotide sequence: TGTGCCAGCAGCCCCGCCCTATACGGTTCCTCTAACTATGGCTACACCTTC. It is translated as CASSPALYGSSNYGYTF. The genes are TRBV9 and TRBJ1-2; no firm D call. The CDR3 extends over 17 amino acids. Germline CDR1 is SGDLS and CDR2 is YYNGEE. The V end was cut by 4 bases, the J end by 0 bases, with 19 bases between.

The rearrangement uses TRBV7-2 and TRBJ2-5, with 8 bases that match TRBD1. Trimming removed 5 bases from V and 5 bases from J; junction bases left unmatched: 10. The CDR3 loop spans 15 amino acids. Per the germline V gene, CDR1 is SGHTA and CDR2 is FQGNSA. The CDR3 nucleotides read TGTGCCAGCAGCCCAAGGACAGGGAAAGAGGAGACCCAGTACTTC. Protein product: CASSPRTGKEETQYF.

The rearrangement uses TRBV12-3 or TRBV12-4 and TRBJ2-3, with D unclear. Trimming took 3 bases from V and 6 from J, leaving 4 bases between them. The CDR3 covers 11 residues. CDR3 in DNA: TGTGCCAGCAGTTTTCGTGATACGCAGTATTTT. As protein: CASSFRDTQYF.